Following are 26 T cell receptor beta chains from one sample sequenced in a study of OX40 agonist ivuxolimab in advanced cancers. Here immunoSEQ multiplex PCR was the method, and the copy in TCRdb shows in-frame clones only, minus some. The table includes about 15,000 clones, roughly three quarters detected once. This specimen was CD4+ or CD8+ T cells sorted from blood, taken in a trial of the OX40 agonist ivuxolimab. These receptors originate from an adult with an advanced solid tumor such as melanoma, head and neck, liver or kidney cancer.

The CDR3 region has the DNA TGTGCCAGCAGCCCCTTCCTGGGAAGCTCCTACAATGAGCAGTTCTTC. Its protein product is CASSPFLGSSYNEQFF. V gene TRBV5-5 combines with J gene TRBJ2-1; D remains unclear. The CDR3 is 16 amino acids. Per germline, CDR1 SGHKS and CDR2 YYEKEE (reference sequence). V lost 4 bases and J lost 0, with 14 bases in between.

The chain joins TRBV2 to TRBJ2-1; TRBD1 agrees at 10 bases. The trim removed 2 bases at V and 0 bases at J, leaving 4 bases unmatched. Germline CDR1 reads SNHLY; CDR2 reads FYNNEI. This CDR3 has 17 residues. CDR3 loop: CASSEFRDRGSYNEQFF. Here the CDR3 DNA reads TGTGCCAGCAGTGAATTTAGGGACAGGGGCTCCTACAATGAGCAGTTCTTC.

The gene calls are TRBV5-1 and TRBJ2-5; no clear D. The end of the DNA is better explained by TRBJ2-7, so the J call may be wrong. The CDR3 loop spans 13 amino acids. Germline V gene sequence: CDR1 SGHRS, CDR2 YFSETQ. CDR3 nucleotide sequence: TGCGCCAGCAGCTTGACCGCTTTGAGCGAGCAGTACTTC. It codes for CASSLTALSEQYF.

The chain employs TRBV4-2 and TRBJ2-5; 10 bases are shared with TRBD2. The closer fit of TRBJ2-7 to the DNA end suggests the J call may be wrong. This CDR3 is built from 16 residues. CDR1 and CDR2 from the germline V gene are LGHNA and YNFKEQ. The CDR3 spells CASSPHGLADSYEQYF. CDR3 nucleotide sequence: TGTGCCAGCAGCCCCCATGGACTAGCGGACTCGTACGAGCAGTACTTC.

Concerning this clone: The limits of the CDR3 on the DNA are not certain, so only TCRdb's listed CDR3 is given. V is TRBV6-5 and J is TRBJ2-5; no DNA check was done on the table's D call, TRBD1. Germline V gives CDR1 MNHEY, CDR2 SVGAGI. The CDR3 is 15 residues long, ends included. This chain's CDR3 is CASSTSTGGPETQYF.

The chain links TRBV7-5 to TRBJ2-3; the table gives TRBD2 as D, unverified against the DNA. TRBV7-5 is noted as a pseudogene. The CDR3 consists of 15 residues. The CDR3 region is CASSLLASLTDTQYF. CDR3 nucleotides: TGTGCCAGCAGCTTACTGGCTAGTTTAACAGATACGCAGTATTTT.

The CDR3 sequence: CASSIDPQGTMKGAEAFF. The DNA of the CDR3 is TGTGCCAGTAGTATAGACCCGCAGGGGACGATGAAAGGGGCTGAAGCTTTCTTT. The rearrangement joins TRBV19 to TRBJ1-1; maybe TRBD1 (6 bases). The CDR3 runs to 18 residues. CDR1 LNHDA and CDR2 SQIVND come from the germline V gene (reference sequence). Trimming removed 0 bases at V and 6 bases at J, with 23 bases between.

This chain joins TRBV19 and TRBJ1-2, with D possibly TRBD1 on 6 matching bases. The CDR3 totals 14 residues. Trimming took off 1 base at V and 3 bases at J, with 9 bases between the two ends. Germline assignment: CDR1 LNHDA and CDR2 SQIVND (reference sequence). CDR3 coding DNA: TGTGCCAGTAGTATAGTGGCAGGGGACTATGGCTACACCTTC. Translating gives CASSIVAGDYGYTF.

This clone was detected only once. CDR3 protein: CASSEPGNEQYF. The CDR3 DNA reads TGTGCCAGCAGTGAACCCGGGAACGAGCAGTACTTC. The chain recombines TRBV25-1 with TRBJ2-7; a possible D gene is TRBD2 (5 bases). Trimming took off 2 bases at V and 5 bases at J, with 7 bases between the two ends. This CDR3 has 12 amino acids. Germline-derived CDR1 and CDR2 are MGHDK and SYGVNS.

V gene TRBV6-6 combines with J gene TRBJ2-7; D gene ambiguous. This CDR3 has 11 amino acids. Germline assignment: CDR1 MNHNY and CDR2 SVGAGI (reference sequence). The V end lost 4 bases, the J end lost 6 bases, and 7 bases lay between the germline ends. CDR3 loop: CASSSGVEQYF. In nucleotides, the CDR3 is TGTGCCAGCAGTTCTGGGGTCGAGCAGTACTTC.

CDR3 amino acids: CASSASTSGTPYGYTF. CDR3 coding DNA: TGTGCCAGCAGTGCCTCCACCTCCGGGACCCCCTATGGCTACACCTTC. V gene TRBV6-1 combines with J gene TRBJ1-2, with TRBD1 as a possible D gene (5 bases). Germline assignment: CDR1 MNHNS and CDR2 SASEGT. The CDR3 has 16 amino acids. V was shortened by 4 bases and J by 4 bases, with 19 bases between the two germline ends.

The genes are TRBV29-1 and TRBJ2-3, with 14 bases matching TRBD2. Germline loops: CDR1 SQVTM, CDR2 ANQGSEA. The V gene end was trimmed by 3 bases and the J gene end by 5 bases; junction bases not matched to a gene: 1. CDR3 length: 14 residues. The CDR3 sequence is CSVDGLAGGDTQYF. The CDR3 DNA reads TGCAGCGTTGACGGACTAGCGGGAGGAGATACGCAGTATTTT.

The V and J genes are TRBV5-6 and TRBJ2-1, with TRBD1 matching over 8 bases. The CDR3 covers 16 residues. From germline, CDR1 is SGHDT and CDR2 YYEEEE. With 4 bases clipped from V and 4 bases from J, the junction kept 10 bases outside the gene matches. The CDR3 coding sequence is TGTGCCAGCAGCCCGCCCGACAGGGGCCCATACAATGAGCAGTTCTTC. Amino acid sequence: CASSPPDRGPYNEQFF.

V is TRBV2 and J is TRBJ1-3, with D unresolved. Trimming left V 3 bases short and J 0 bases short, with 12 bases between. Germline assignment: CDR1 SNHLY and CDR2 FYNNEI. The CDR3 totals 16 residues. The CDR3 is CASSERTDLSGNTIYF. For the CDR3, the DNA is TGTGCCAGCAGTGAGAGGACGGACCTCTCTGGAAACACCATATATTTT.

The chain combines TRBV10-1 with TRBJ2-7; D ambiguous. The germline V and J ends were trimmed by 2 bases and 3 bases, with 8 bases remaining between them. CDR1 is WNHNN, CDR2 SYGVQD, per germline (reference sequence). CDR3 length: 13 amino acids. This CDR3 is CASSEGRYYEQYF. The CDR3 nucleotides read TGCGCCAGCAGTGAGGGGCGGTACTACGAGCAGTACTTC.

This clone has a handful of counts. V is TRBV5-5 and J is TRBJ2-7; possible D gene TRBD2, 6 bases. This CDR3 comprises 15 residues. Germline values: CDR1 SGHKS, CDR2 YYEKEE (reference sequence). With 4 bases removed from V and 5 bases from J, the gap between germline ends came to 19 bases. Here the CDR3 DNA reads TGTGCCAGCAGCCTACAGGCAACTAGCTTCAACGAGCAGTACTTC. Its translation is CASSLQATSFNEQYF.

The chain joins TRBV14 to TRBJ2-2; D is unclear. Trimming pared 2 bases from V and 2 bases from J, leaving 6 bases between. CDR3 length equals 14 residues. Germline CDR1 is SGHDN and CDR2 is FVKESK. CDR3 in amino acids: CASSQRPNTGELFF. In DNA form, the CDR3 reads TGTGCCAGCAGCCAACGACCCAACACCGGGGAGCTGTTTTTT.

In its sample, this clone was seen once. The J gene is TRBJ2-2, the V gene TRBV19, with D tentatively TRBD1 or TRBD2 (5 bases each). The CDR3 extends over 14 amino acids. Per germline, CDR1 LNHDA and CDR2 SQIVND (reference sequence). Trimming took off 3 bases at V and 6 bases at J, with 11 bases between the two ends. The CDR3 loop reads CASSILGTAGELFF. The CDR3 DNA reads TGTGCCAGTAGTATCTTGGGGACGGCCGGGGAGCTGTTTTTT.

The table lists this clone with a count of one. This chain uses TRBV29-1 with TRBJ1-2, with a possible D match to TRBD1 (5 bases). Trimming left V 4 bases short and J 6 bases short, with 15 bases between. CDR3 length equals 13 residues. CDR1 and CDR2 (germline): SQVTM, ANQGSEA. The chain's CDR3 is CSVVLSGGDGYTF. CDR3 coding DNA: TGCAGCGTTGTTTTGTCGGGAGGGGATGGCTACACCTTC.

V usage is TRBV7-3 and J usage is TRBJ2-3, with D perhaps matching TRBD2 (6 bases). CDR1 is SGHTA and CDR2 is FQGTGA in the germline V gene. Trimming removed 4 bases at V and 2 bases at J, with 13 bases between. The CDR3 has 15 residues. The CDR3 protein is CASSSLGGSTDTQYF. The DNA for the CDR3 is TGTGCCAGCAGCTCACTAGGAGGGTCCACAGATACGCAGTATTTT.

Remarks on this clone: Other DNA variants within this sample encode the same CDR3. The V and J genes are TRBV7-9 and TRBJ2-5; D not resolved. The CDR3 extends over 11 amino acids. In germline, CDR1 is SEHNR, CDR2 FQNEAQ (reference sequence). The germline V and J ends were trimmed by 3 bases and 5 bases, with 4 bases remaining between them. CDR3 nucleotides: TGTGCCAGCAGCTTTGGGGAGACCCAGTACTTC. Its translation: CASSFGETQYF.

This chain connects TRBV29-1 to TRBJ2-7; D is ambiguous. The germline CDR1 and CDR2 sequences are SQVTM and ANQGSEA. The CDR3 spans 13 residues. V lost 2 bases and J lost 0, with 8 bases in between. The DNA of the CDR3 is TGCAGCGTTGAAATTGGTTCCTCCTACGAGCAGTACTTC. Translation: CSVEIGSSYEQYF.

The chain uses TRBV7-9 and TRBJ2-3, with a weak D call TRBD1 (6 bases). Germline CDR1 SEHNR, CDR2 FQNEAQ (reference sequence). This CDR3 is 15 amino acids long. V dropped 5 bases and J dropped 0 bases, with 12 bases sitting between them. CDR3 residues: CASSLQGFSTDTQYF. In nucleotides, the CDR3 is TGTGCCAGCAGCCTACAGGGATTTAGCACAGATACGCAGTATTTT.

The rearrangement links TRBV27 to TRBJ2-1; D might be TRBD1 or TRBD2, each matching 6 bases. The germline V gene encodes CDR1 MNHEY and CDR2 SMNVEV (reference sequence). The length of the CDR3 is 14 residues. Trimming removed 0 bases at V and 9 bases at J, with 12 bases between. The CDR3 loop is CASSLSFGGGEQFF. CDR3 bases: TGTGCCAGCAGTTTATCGTTCGGGGGCGGTGAGCAGTTCTTC.

This clone was picked up a small number of times. The gene calls are TRBV6-1 and TRBJ2-7; D is uncertain. V dropped 6 bases and J dropped 5 bases, with 14 bases sitting between them. The CDR3 is 13 amino acids. CDR1 MNHNS and CDR2 SASEGT come from the germline V gene. Here the CDR3 DNA reads TGTGCCAGCAGCCCTACTATGATGCACGAGCAGTACTTC. This translates into CASSPTMMHEQYF.

The chain employs TRBV7-8 and TRBJ2-5, with 9 bases matching TRBD2. This CDR3 contains 15 residues. Looked up from germline, CDR1 is SGHVS and CDR2 is FQNEAQ. V dropped 5 bases and J dropped 5; count of bases not matched to a gene: 9. CDR3 residues: CASSRFAGGLETQYF. The CDR3 bases are TGTGCCAGCAGCAGGTTTGCGGGAGGGCTGGAGACCCAGTACTTC.